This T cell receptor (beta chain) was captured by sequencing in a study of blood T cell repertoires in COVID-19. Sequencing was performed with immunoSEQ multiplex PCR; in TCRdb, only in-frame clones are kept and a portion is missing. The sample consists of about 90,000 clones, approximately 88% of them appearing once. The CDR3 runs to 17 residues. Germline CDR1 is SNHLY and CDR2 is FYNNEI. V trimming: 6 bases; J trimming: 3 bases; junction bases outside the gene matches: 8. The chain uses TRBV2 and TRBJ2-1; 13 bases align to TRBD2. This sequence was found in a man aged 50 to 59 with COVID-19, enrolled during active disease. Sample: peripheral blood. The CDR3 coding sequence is TGTGCCAGCAGAGGACTAGCGGGGGCCCTCCACTACAATGAGCAGTTCTTC. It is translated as CASRGLAGALHYNEQFF.